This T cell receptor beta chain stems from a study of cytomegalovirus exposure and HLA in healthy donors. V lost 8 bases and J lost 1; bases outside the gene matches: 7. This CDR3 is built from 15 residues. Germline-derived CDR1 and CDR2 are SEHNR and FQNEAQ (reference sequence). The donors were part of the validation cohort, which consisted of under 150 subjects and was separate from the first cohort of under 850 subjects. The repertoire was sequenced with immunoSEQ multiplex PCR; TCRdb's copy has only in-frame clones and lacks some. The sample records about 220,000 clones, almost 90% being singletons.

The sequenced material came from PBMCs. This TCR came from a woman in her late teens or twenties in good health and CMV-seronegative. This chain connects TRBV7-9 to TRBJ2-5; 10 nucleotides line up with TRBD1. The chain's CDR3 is CASGQGGTAQETQYF. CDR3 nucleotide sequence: TGTGCCAGCGGACAGGGGGGGACAGCCCAAGAGACCCAGTACTTC.